The 30 T cell receptor beta chains below were found in one sample sequenced in a study of T-cell memory formation after mild COVID-19. TCRdb reanalysed the 5' RACE reads using MiXCR and keeps one entry per CDR3 protein. The table has tens of thousands of distinct CDR3 sequences, 14% seen once. Specimen: PBMCs or a T cell subset sorted from them (not recorded which). The receptors stem from an adult woman who had mild COVID-19 (a few samples of this study predate the infection). Cell type and time point are not known.

This clonotype was found a few times. The CDR3 region is CASSAGTSGINEQFF. The CDR3 bases are TGTGCCAGCAGTGCCGGGACTAGCGGGATCAATGAGCAGTTCTTC. The rearrangement uses TRBV2 and TRBJ2-1; 13 bases are a match to TRBD2. Germline CDR1 is SNHLY and CDR2 is FYNNEI. The CDR3 covers 15 residues. V shed 4 bases and J 6 bases; nucleotides not matched to a gene: 3.

This clonotype was counted once. A read error may be the cause here, since a much bigger clone is one base away. The chain links TRBV29-1 to TRBJ2-7; D could derive from TRBD1 or TRBD2 (5 bases each). CDR1 and CDR2 from the germline V gene are SQVTM and ANQGSEA. This CDR3 spans 15 amino acids. CDR3 amino acids: CIVEGPAGTFYEQYF. The CDR3 bases are TGCATCGTTGAGGGTCCGGCAGGGACCTTTTACGAGCAGTACTTC.

This chain uses TRBV24-1 with TRBJ1-4; D gene uncertain. The CDR3 runs to 13 residues. Per the germline V gene, CDR1 is KGHDR and CDR2 is SFDVKD. The ends were cut back, 4 bases at V and 8 bases at J, with 10 bases in the middle. The CDR3 sequence: CATSEGSGEKLFF. The CDR3 DNA reads TGTGCCACCAGTGAGGGATCAGGCGAAAAACTGTTTTTT.

This sequence joins TRBV7-9 and TRBJ1-5; D uncertain. Germline V gene data show CDR1 as SEHNR and CDR2 as FQNEAQ (reference sequence). The CDR3 contains 13 residues. Trimming removed 5 bases at V and 4 bases at J, with 9 bases between. DNA for the CDR3: TGTGCCAGCAGCCCCGTCGGGAATCAGCCCCAGCATTTT. Its protein product is CASSPVGNQPQHF.

This clonotype was seen a few times. CDR3 residues: CATSDPRAGEWDTQYF. The CDR3 bases are TGTGCCACCAGTGACCCCCGCGCAGGGGAGTGGGATACGCAGTATTTT. The chain recombines TRBV24-1 with TRBJ2-3, with TRBD1 as a possible D gene (6 bases). Germline V gene lookup returns CDR1 KGHDR and CDR2 SFDVKD. The CDR3 has 16 amino acids. V shed 4 bases and J shed 6 bases, with 19 bases lying between them.

This clonotype showed up just a few times. This chain joins TRBV7-2 and TRBJ2-1; a possible D gene is TRBD2 (6 bases). CDR1 SGHTA and CDR2 FQGNSA come from the germline V gene. V lost 5 bases, J lost 1 base, and 9 bases lay in between. The CDR3 is made up of 14 amino acids. CDR3 amino acids: CASSRRVSYNEQFF. CDR3 in DNA: TGTGCCAGCAGCCGGAGGGTTTCCTACAATGAGCAGTTCTTC.

The sample holds many counts of this clonotype. The chain is built from TRBV29-1 and TRBJ2-1; D might be TRBD1 (5 bases). V lost 0 bases and J 6 bases, leaving 12 bases between the germline ends. Germline-derived CDR1 and CDR2 are SQVTM and ANQGSEA. The CDR3 is 14 residues long. For the CDR3, the DNA is TGCAGCGTTGAAGACAGGGAAAAGGGCAATGAGCAGTTCTTC. Translation gives CSVEDREKGNEQFF.

V and J are TRBV4-2 and TRBJ2-2, with 9 bases lining up with TRBD2. Germline V gene lookup returns CDR1 LGHNA and CDR2 YNFKEQ. CDR3 length equals 17 residues. The V gene end was trimmed by 1 base and the J gene end by 3 bases; junction bases not matched to a gene: 6. The CDR3 DNA reads as TGTGCCAGCAGCCAAGTAGGACTAGCGTTAGACACCGGGGAGCTGTTTTTT. Its protein product is CASSQVGLALDTGELFF.

At least ten counts were recorded for this clonotype. The V and J genes are TRBV4-3 and TRBJ2-7; 8 bases are a match to TRBD2. Germline trimming cut 4 bases from V and 3 bases from J; bases unmatched to any gene: 11. This CDR3 is built from 16 residues. Per the germline V gene, CDR1 is LGHNA and CDR2 is YSLEER. CDR3: CASSPGGAGGFYEQYF. Written as DNA, the CDR3 is TGCGCCAGCAGCCCCGGAGGGGCGGGAGGCTTCTACGAGCAGTACTTC.

The chain recombines TRBV29-1 with TRBJ2-7, with a weak D call TRBD1 (6 bases). This CDR3 spans 12 amino acids. Germline CDR1 reads SQVTM; CDR2 reads ANQGSEA. V shed 3 bases and J shed 3 bases, with 9 bases lying between them. DNA for the CDR3: TGCAGCGTTGAGGACAGTAACTACGAGCAGTACTTC. It is translated as CSVEDSNYEQYF.

The chain employs TRBV5-1 and TRBJ2-7; 8 nucleotides align to TRBD1. The CDR3 sequence is 14 residues long. The V gene's germline CDR1 is SGHRS and CDR2 YFSETQ. Trimming cost V 4 bases and J 3 bases; bases outside gene matches: 6. The CDR3 sequence: CASSPLGQGYEQYF. The CDR3, as DNA: TGCGCCAGCAGCCCCCTCGGACAGGGCTACGAGCAGTACTTC.

The J gene is TRBJ2-1, the V gene TRBV7-9, with 7 bases aligning to TRBD2. This CDR3 is 15 amino acids long. Germline V gene sequence: CDR1 SEHNR, CDR2 FQNEAQ (reference sequence). V lost 8 bases and J lost 0; bases outside the gene matches: 7. CDR3 region: CASHSGIGSYNEQFF. The CDR3 DNA is TGTGCCAGCCACAGCGGGATAGGCTCCTACAATGAGCAGTTCTTC.

The J gene is TRBJ2-1, the V gene TRBV4-3; no firm D call. Deletions cut 1 base from V and 6 bases from J, with 7 bases between. Germline V lookup: CDR1 LGHNA, CDR2 YSLEER. The CDR3 totals 13 residues. The CDR3 DNA sequence: TGCGCCAGCAGCCAAGGACTCTTCAATGAGCAGTTCTTC. This encodes CASSQGLFNEQFF.

This clonotype was counted only a few times. The chain has TRBV12-3 or TRBV12-4 and TRBJ2-1; D remains unclear. Between the trimmed V and J ends, which lost 6 bases and 10 bases, there was a span of 10 bases. The CDR3 length is 11 residues. CDR3 DNA: TGTGCCAGCAGCCCTCTTATGGAGCAGTTCTTC. Its protein product is CASSPLMEQFF.

Only a few counts were recorded for this clonotype. The V gene is TRBV5-1, the J gene TRBJ2-5, with 8 bases matching TRBD1. CDR1 is SGHRS and CDR2 is YFSETQ in the germline V gene. V was pared by 4 bases and J by 0 bases, with 8 bases of the junction left unmatched. The CDR3 has 16 residues. CDR3 sequence reads: CASSQGTGAYQETQYF. The CDR3 bases are TGCGCCAGCAGCCAGGGGACAGGCGCGTACCAAGAGACCCAGTACTTC.

The chain employs TRBV11-2 and TRBJ2-1; 9 positions match TRBD2. CDR1 is SGHAT, CDR2 FQNNGV, per germline. The CDR3 has 17 amino acids. J lost 6 bases, V lost 1 base, and 10 bases had no gene match. The CDR3 is CASSLGDIAGVFNEQFF. Here the CDR3 DNA reads TGTGCCAGCAGCTTAGGGGATATAGCGGGAGTTTTCAATGAGCAGTTCTTC.

This clonotype has more than one count but fewer than ten. CDR3 loop: CASSQPDRGRTGELFF. As DNA, the CDR3 is TGTGCCAGCAGTCAACCCGACAGGGGTAGGACCGGGGAGCTGTTTTTT. The V call is TRBV13, the J call TRBJ2-2; the match to TRBD1 covers 8 bases. V lost 6 bases and J lost 5; bases outside the gene matches: 11. CDR3 length: 16 amino acids. Germline V gene sequence: CDR1 PRHDT, CDR2 FYEKMQ (reference sequence).

The chain couples TRBV19 to TRBJ2-1; tentatively, D is TRBD2 (6 bases). CDR1 and CDR2 from the germline V gene are LNHDA and SQIVND (reference sequence). CDR3 length: 13 residues. Deletions cut 6 bases from V and 8 bases from J, with 14 bases between. The CDR3 DNA reads TGTGCCAGTAGGAGTCTAGCGACCGATGAGCAGTTCTTC. It is translated as CASRSLATDEQFF.

This clonotype was found a few times. This chain uses TRBV20-1 with TRBJ2-5, with D perhaps TRBD2 (5 bases). The CDR3 loop spans 16 amino acids. CDR1 and CDR2 from the germline V gene are DFQATT and SNEGSKA (reference sequence). The V end lost 6 bases, the J end lost 1 base, and 21 bases lay between the germline ends. CDR3 sequence (DNA): TGCAGTGCCATGAAGATGGCGGGTAGAGCCCAAGAGACCCAGTACTTC. It codes for CSAMKMAGRAQETQYF.

This chain uses TRBV5-1 with TRBJ1-2; no definite D call. This CDR3 region has 14 residues. Trimming cost V 4 bases and J 8 bases, with 18 bases left between them. The germline gives CDR1 SGHRS, CDR2 YFSETQ. The CDR3 bases are TGCGCCAGCAGCGTGTACCTTCAGGATGGAGGCTACACCTTC. Amino acid sequence: CASSVYLQDGGYTF. Full variable domain (outside the CDR3, taken from reference TRBV5-1 and TRBJ1-2): KAGVTQTPRYLIKTRGQQVTLSCSPISGHRSVSWYQQTPGQGLQFLFEYFSETQRNKGNFPGRFSGRQFSNSRSEMNVSTLELGDSALYLCASSVYLQDGGYTFGSGTRLTVV.

The V call is TRBV4-2, the J call TRBJ2-7; a possible D gene is TRBD2 (6 bases). Trimming removed 0 bases from V and 6 bases from J, with 18 bases in between. The CDR3 is made up of 16 amino acids. Per the germline V gene, CDR1 is LGHNA and CDR2 is YNFKEQ. The CDR3 DNA sequence: TGTGCCAGCAGCCAAGATGGATACGGGCAGGAGGGCGAGCAGTACTTC. Its protein is CASSQDGYGQEGEQYF.

This sequence joins TRBV21-1 and TRBJ2-4; the table assigns TRBD1, which was not confirmed against the DNA. TRBV21-1 is reported as a pseudogene. This CDR3 contains 15 residues. The CDR3 DNA follows: TGTGCCAGCAGCAAAGGTCGGGGACGGGGAAACATTCAGTACTTC. It specifies CASSKGRGRGNIQYF.

In this sample, this clonotype turned up a few times. The chain is built from TRBV4-1 and TRBJ2-7; the match to TRBD2 covers 9 bases. In germline, CDR1 is MGHRA, CDR2 YSYEKL. The CDR3 sequence is 14 residues long. Trimming removed 4 bases from V and 6 bases from J; junction bases left unmatched: 7. For the CDR3, the DNA is TGCGCCAGCAGCCCATCCGGACTAGCGAGCGAGCAGTACTTC. Protein: CASSPSGLASEQYF.

The J gene is TRBJ1-5, the V gene TRBV6-5; D is uncertain. The V end was cut by 0 bases, the J end by 2 bases, with 8 bases between. Germline V CDR1 and CDR2: MNHEY, SVGAGI. The CDR3 is 15 amino acids. CDR3 protein: CASSYSYQGNQPQHF. CDR3 DNA: TGTGCCAGCAGTTACTCGTACCAGGGCAATCAGCCCCAGCATTTT.

The V gene is TRBV5-1, the J gene TRBJ1-1; D remains unclear. Deletions cut 4 bases from V and 1 base from J, with 8 bases between. Germline V gene data show CDR1 as SGHRS and CDR2 as YFSETQ. The CDR3 is made up of 13 amino acids. The DNA for the CDR3 is TGCGCCAGCAGCCTCCCCGAGAACACTGAAGCTTTCTTT. The encoded protein is CASSLPENTEAFF. The full variable domain, with the rest looked up from reference TRBV5-1 and TRBJ1-1, is KAGVTQTPRYLIKTRGQQVTLSCSPISGHRSVSWYQQTPGQGLQFLFEYFSETQRNKGNFPGRFSGRQFSNSRSEMNVSTLELGDSALYLCASSLPENTEAFFGQGTRLTVV.

This clonotype was counted between two and nine times. J is TRBJ2-1 and V is TRBV7-6; 9 bases match TRBD2. With 5 bases clipped from V and 8 bases from J, the junction kept 13 bases outside the gene matches. Germline CDR1 SGHVS, CDR2 FNYEAQ. This CDR3 is 16 amino acids long. The CDR3 here is CASSPLAGSVIHEQFF. The CDR3 nucleotides read TGTGCCAGCAGCCCTCTAGCGGGATCCGTCATCCATGAGCAGTTCTTC.

V gene TRBV4-1 combines with J gene TRBJ2-2; 8 bases map to TRBD1. From germline, CDR1 is MGHRA and CDR2 YSYEKL. V shed 1 base, J shed 5 bases, and the junction held 6 bases outside the gene matches. The CDR3 is 16 amino acids. CDR3 sequence (DNA): TGCGCCAGCAGCCAAGTGGGACAGGCCTATACCGGGGAGCTGTTTTTT. This gives the protein CASSQVGQAYTGELFF.

This rearrangement joins TRBV29-1 to TRBJ1-2, with TRBD1 matching over 10 bases. The CDR3 is made up of 14 amino acids. Germline-derived CDR1 and CDR2 are SQVTM and ANQGSEA. With V trimmed by 7 bases and J by 3 bases, 8 bases remained unmatched. CDR3 bases: TGCAGCGCTAGACAGGGGGCGCCGGACTATGGCTACACCTTC. Its protein is CSARQGAPDYGYTF.

The chain links TRBV12-3 or TRBV12-4 to TRBJ2-1; D unresolved. CDR3 length: 14 amino acids. Trimming took 3 bases from V and 3 from J, leaving 9 bases between them. CDR3 sequence (DNA): TGTGCCAGCAGTTTCTGGGCCGACTACAATGAGCAGTTCTTC. It codes for CASSFWADYNEQFF.

V is TRBV7-9 and J is TRBJ2-1, with D unresolved. This CDR3 spans 14 amino acids. Trimming took 5 bases from V and 2 from J, leaving 10 bases between them. Germline V gene lookup returns CDR1 SEHNR and CDR2 FQNEAQ (reference sequence). CDR3 bases: TGTGCCAGCAGCCCCCAAGGGCCCTACAATGAGCAGTTCTTC. Amino acid sequence: CASSPQGPYNEQFF. Supplemented by reference TRBV7-9 and TRBJ2-1, the full variable domain reads DTGVSQNPRHKITKRGQNVTFRCDPISEHNRLYWYRQTLGQGPEFLTYFQNEAQLEKSRLLSDRFSAERPKGSFSTLEIQRTEQGDSAMYLCASSPQGPYNEQFFGPGTRLTVL.